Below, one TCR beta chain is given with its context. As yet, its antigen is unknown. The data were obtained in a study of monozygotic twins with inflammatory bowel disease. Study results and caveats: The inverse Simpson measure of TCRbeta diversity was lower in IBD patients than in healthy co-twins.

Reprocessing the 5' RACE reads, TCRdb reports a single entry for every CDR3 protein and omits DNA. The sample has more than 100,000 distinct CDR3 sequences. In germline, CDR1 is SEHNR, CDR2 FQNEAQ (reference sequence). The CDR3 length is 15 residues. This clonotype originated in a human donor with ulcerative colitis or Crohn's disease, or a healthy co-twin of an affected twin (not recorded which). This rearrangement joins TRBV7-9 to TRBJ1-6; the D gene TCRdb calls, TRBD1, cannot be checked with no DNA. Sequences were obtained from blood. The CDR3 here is CASSLVGTDNSPLHF.